The source of this TCR beta chain is a study of control samples from healthy donors and cancer patients. This table comes from immunoSEQ multiplex PCR, and its TCRdb copy is limited to in-frame clones, with some not included. The sample holds 150,000 or so clones, 80% to 95% seen once. Germline V gene data show CDR1 as MNHEY and CDR2 as SVGAGI. The germline V and J ends were trimmed by 0 bases and 8 bases, with 8 bases remaining between them. This CDR3 contains 13 residues. The rearrangement joins TRBV6-5 to TRBJ2-1, with D hard to call. Sequencing input: blood. The sequence was collected from a woman aged 25 to 39 in good health. The CDR3 is CASSYSARYEQFF. The CDR3 coding sequence is TGTGCCAGCAGTTACTCCGCCCGCTATGAGCAGTTCTTC.